These T cell receptor beta chains were read from a single sample in a study of blood T cell repertoires in COVID-19. Measured with immunoSEQ multiplex PCR; TCRdb has only the in-frame clones, and not every one. The data show 90,000 to 120,000 clones, with about 86% seen just once and about 2.5% held by the top ten. Sequencing used PBMCs or T cells enriched from blood (not recorded which). All receptors derive from a woman in her forties or fifties who had recovered from COVID-19. CDR3s include the opening cysteine and the closing phenylalanine or tryptophan. Each record gives: J gene, V gene, clone size, D gene, CDR3 protein, CDR3 DNA. The D gene is left open where the match is weak. Clone size is shown for a subset of rows, as once, few, many or a class of expanded clone.

J gene: TRBJ1-2; V gene: TRBV5-1; clone size: .; D gene: TRBD1; CDR3 protein: CASSLGGTGPAYYGYTF; CDR3 DNA: TGCGCCAGCAGCTTGGGTGGGACAGGGCCGGCGTACTATGGCTACACCTTC
J gene: TRBJ2-2; V gene: TRBV24-1; clone size: .; D gene: TRBD1; CDR3 protein: CATSSDRGSTGELFF; CDR3 DNA: TGTGCCACCAGCTCGGACAGGGGGAGTACCGGGGAGCTGTTTTTT
J gene: TRBJ1-5; V gene: TRBV6-5; clone size: .; D gene: .; CDR3 protein: CASIKLRGFDQPQHF; CDR3 DNA: TGTGCCAGTATAAAACTCCGCGGGTTTGATCAGCCCCAGCATTTT
J gene: TRBJ2-5; V gene: TRBV28; clone size: once; D gene: TRBD2; CDR3 protein: CASSSTSGRETQYF; CDR3 DNA: TGTGCCAGCAGTTCGACTAGCGGCCGAGAGACCCAGTACTTC
J gene: TRBJ2-1; V gene: TRBV28; clone size: few; D gene: .; CDR3 protein: CASGGMNEQFF; CDR3 DNA: TGTGCCAGTGGAGGGATGAATGAGCAGTTCTTC
J gene: TRBJ2-7; V gene: TRBV2; clone size: .; D gene: .; CDR3 protein: CASRTPRVVGDEQYF; CDR3 DNA: TGTGCCAGCAGGACCCCGAGGGTAGTCGGGGACGAGCAGTACTTC
J gene: TRBJ1-1; V gene: TRBV2; clone size: few; D gene: .; CDR3 protein: CASSEAPGTVEAFF; CDR3 DNA: TGTGCCAGCAGTGAAGCGCCAGGAACCGTTGAAGCTTTCTTT
J gene: TRBJ2-1; V gene: TRBV11-3; clone size: .; D gene: .; CDR3 protein: CASSLDSSSYNEQFF; CDR3 DNA: TGTGCCAGCAGCTTAGATTCTAGCTCTTACAATGAGCAGTTCTTC
J gene: TRBJ2-3; V gene: TRBV1; clone size: .; D gene: .; CDR3 protein: CTSSQDHERSRTDTQYF; CDR3 DNA: TGCACCAGCAGCCAAGATCATGAGCGGAGTCGCACAGATACGCAGTATTTT
J gene: TRBJ1-2; V gene: TRBV9; clone size: .; D gene: TRBD1; CDR3 protein: CASSGGQIYGYTF; CDR3 DNA: TGTGCCAGCAGCGGGGGACAGATCTATGGCTACACCTTC
J gene: TRBJ1-1; V gene: TRBV2; clone size: .; D gene: .; CDR3 protein: CASSDAGNTEAFF; CDR3 DNA: TGTGCCAGCAGTGACGCAGGAAACACTGAAGCTTTCTTT
J gene: TRBJ2-3; V gene: TRBV19; clone size: .; D gene: .; CDR3 protein: CASIDIDTQYF; CDR3 DNA: TGTGCCAGTATAGATATAGATACGCAGTATTTT
J gene: TRBJ2-7; V gene: TRBV24-1; clone size: .; D gene: .; CDR3 protein: CATSDRGRSSYEQYF; CDR3 DNA: TGTGCCACCAGTGATAGGGGCAGGAGCTCCTACGAGCAGTACTTC
J gene: TRBJ2-4; V gene: TRBV2; clone size: .; D gene: TRBD2; CDR3 protein: CASSDGGTMTNIQYF; CDR3 DNA: TGTGCCAGCAGTGATGGGGGGACTATGACAAACATTCAGTACTTC
J gene: TRBJ2-3; V gene: TRBV3-1/TRBV3-2; clone size: .; D gene: .; CDR3 protein: CASSQGIRGSTDTQYF; CDR3 DNA: TGTGCCAGCAGCCAAGGGATCCGGGGGAGCACAGATACGCAGTATTTT
J gene: TRBJ1-4; V gene: TRBV28; clone size: .; D gene: TRBD1; CDR3 protein: CASSPRTGDEKLFF; CDR3 DNA: TGTGCCAGCAGTCCACGGACAGGGGATGAAAAACTGTTTTTT
J gene: TRBJ1-2; V gene: TRBV9; clone size: .; D gene: .; CDR3 protein: CASSVDDRTANYGYTF; CDR3 DNA: TGTGCCAGCAGCGTAGACGACAGGACAGCTAACTATGGCTACACCTTC
J gene: TRBJ2-7; V gene: TRBV28; clone size: few; D gene: .; CDR3 protein: CASSSATDSYEQYF; CDR3 DNA: TGTGCCAGCAGTTCCGCGACAGACTCCTACGAGCAGTACTTC
J gene: TRBJ1-5; V gene: TRBV2; clone size: few; D gene: .; CDR3 protein: CASSVAAHQPQHF; CDR3 DNA: TGTGCCAGCAGCGTCGCGGCCCATCAGCCCCAGCATTTT
J gene: TRBJ1-4; V gene: TRBV30; clone size: few; D gene: .; CDR3 protein: CAWSKTGEKLFF; CDR3 DNA: TGTGCCTGGAGCAAGACGGGTGAAAAACTGTTTTTT
J gene: TRBJ2-7; V gene: TRBV7-9; clone size: many; D gene: TRBD1; CDR3 protein: CASSDSGTGEREQYF; CDR3 DNA: TGTGCCAGCAGCGACTCCGGGACAGGGGAACGCGAGCAGTACTTC
J gene: TRBJ1-1; V gene: TRBV19; clone size: .; D gene: .; CDR3 protein: CASSIFPERTEAFF; CDR3 DNA: TGTGCCAGTAGTATATTCCCTGAGCGTACTGAAGCTTTCTTT
J gene: TRBJ2-5; V gene: TRBV10-1; clone size: .; D gene: .; CDR3 protein: CASTRTEGSEETQYF; CDR3 DNA: TGCGCCAGCACCCGGACAGAGGGGTCCGAAGAGACCCAGTACTTC
J gene: TRBJ2-5; V gene: TRBV29-1; clone size: .; D gene: .; CDR3 protein: CSLLSGETQYF; CDR3 DNA: TGCAGCCTCCTGTCCGGAGAGACCCAGTACTTC